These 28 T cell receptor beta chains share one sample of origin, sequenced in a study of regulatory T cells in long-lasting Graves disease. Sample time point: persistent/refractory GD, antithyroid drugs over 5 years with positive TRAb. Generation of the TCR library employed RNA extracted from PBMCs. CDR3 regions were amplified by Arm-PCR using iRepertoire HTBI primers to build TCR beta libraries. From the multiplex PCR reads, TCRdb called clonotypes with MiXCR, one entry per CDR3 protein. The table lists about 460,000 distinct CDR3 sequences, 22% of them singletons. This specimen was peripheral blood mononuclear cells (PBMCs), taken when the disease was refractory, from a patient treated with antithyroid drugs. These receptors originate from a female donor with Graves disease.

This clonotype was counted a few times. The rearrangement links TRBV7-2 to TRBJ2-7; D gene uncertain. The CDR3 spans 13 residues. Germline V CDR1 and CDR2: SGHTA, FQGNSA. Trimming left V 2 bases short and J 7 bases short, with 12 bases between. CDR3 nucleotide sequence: TGTGCCAGCAGCTTAAATGAACCAGGAGAGCAGTACTTC. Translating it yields CASSLNEPGEQYF.

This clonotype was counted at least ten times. In DNA, the CDR3 is TGTGCCAGCAGCGCCCACCACGAGCAGTACTTC. Its translation: CASSAHHEQYF. V is TRBV5-8 and J is TRBJ2-7; D call uncertain. Germline V gene lookup returns CDR1 SGHTS and CDR2 YDEGEE. Trimming left V 4 bases short and J 5 bases short, with 7 bases between. This CDR3 is built from 11 residues.

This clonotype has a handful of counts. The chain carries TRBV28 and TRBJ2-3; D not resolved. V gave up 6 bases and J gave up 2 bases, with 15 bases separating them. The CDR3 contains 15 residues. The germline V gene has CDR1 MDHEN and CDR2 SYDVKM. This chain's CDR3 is CASSLLFRVTDTQYF. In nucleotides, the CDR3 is TGTGCCAGCAGCCTCTTATTCCGTGTCACAGATACGCAGTATTTT.

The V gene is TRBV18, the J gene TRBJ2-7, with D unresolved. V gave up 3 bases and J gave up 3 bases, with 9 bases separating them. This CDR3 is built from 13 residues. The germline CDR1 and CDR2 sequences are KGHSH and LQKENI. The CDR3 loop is CASSPGSHYEQYF. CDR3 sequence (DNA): TGTGCCAGCTCACCGGGATCGCACTACGAGCAGTACTTC.

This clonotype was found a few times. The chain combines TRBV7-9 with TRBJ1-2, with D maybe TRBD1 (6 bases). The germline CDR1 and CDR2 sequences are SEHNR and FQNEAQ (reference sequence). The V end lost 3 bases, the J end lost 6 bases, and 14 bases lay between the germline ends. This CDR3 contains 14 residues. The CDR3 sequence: CASSLGAGLDGYTF. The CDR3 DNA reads TGTGCCAGCAGCTTGGGGGCCGGGTTGGATGGCTACACCTTC.

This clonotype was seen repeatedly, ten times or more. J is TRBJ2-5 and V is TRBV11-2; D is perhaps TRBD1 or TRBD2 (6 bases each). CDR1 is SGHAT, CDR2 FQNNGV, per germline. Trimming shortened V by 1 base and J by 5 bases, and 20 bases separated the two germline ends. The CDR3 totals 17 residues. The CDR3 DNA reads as TGTGCCAGCAGCTTAGTCGCCCCGGGGGCCCTTCTTGAGACCCAGTACTTC. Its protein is CASSLVAPGALLETQYF. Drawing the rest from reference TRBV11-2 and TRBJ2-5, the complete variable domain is EAGVAQSPRYKIIEKRQSVAFWCNPISGHATLYWYQQILGQGPKLLIQFQNNGVVDDSQLPKDRFSAERLKGVDSTLKIQPAKLEDSAVYLCASSLVAPGALLETQYFGPGTRLLVL.

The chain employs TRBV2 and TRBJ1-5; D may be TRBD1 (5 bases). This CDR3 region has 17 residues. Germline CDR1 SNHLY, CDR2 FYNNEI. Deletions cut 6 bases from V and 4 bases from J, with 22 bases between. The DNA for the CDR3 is TGTGCCAGCAGCTCGGGACTCCGGGGGAAGGATAATCAGCCCCAGCATTTT. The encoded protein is CASSSGLRGKDNQPQHF.

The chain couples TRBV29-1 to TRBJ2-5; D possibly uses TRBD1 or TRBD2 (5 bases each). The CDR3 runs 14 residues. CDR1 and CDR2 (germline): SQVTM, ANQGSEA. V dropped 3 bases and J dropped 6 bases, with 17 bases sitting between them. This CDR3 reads CSVEVGTVGKTQYF. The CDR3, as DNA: TGCAGCGTTGAGGTCGGGACCGTCGGAAAGACCCAGTACTTC.

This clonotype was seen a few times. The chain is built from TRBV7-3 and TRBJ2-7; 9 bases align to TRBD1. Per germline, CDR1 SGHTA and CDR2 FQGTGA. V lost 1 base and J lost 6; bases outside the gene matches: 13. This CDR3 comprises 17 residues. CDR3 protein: CASSLKAPGQGSFEQYF. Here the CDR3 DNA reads TGTGCCAGCAGCTTAAAGGCCCCGGGACAGGGAAGTTTCGAGCAGTACTTC.

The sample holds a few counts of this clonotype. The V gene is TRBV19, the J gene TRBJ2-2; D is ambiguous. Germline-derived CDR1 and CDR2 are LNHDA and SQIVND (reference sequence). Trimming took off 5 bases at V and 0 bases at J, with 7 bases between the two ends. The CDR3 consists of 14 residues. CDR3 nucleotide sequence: TGTGCCAGTAGTCCTCATCCGAACACCGGGGAGCTGTTTTTT. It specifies CASSPHPNTGELFF.

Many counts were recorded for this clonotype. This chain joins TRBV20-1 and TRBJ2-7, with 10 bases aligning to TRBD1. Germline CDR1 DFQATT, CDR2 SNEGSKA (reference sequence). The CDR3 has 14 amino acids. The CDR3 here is CSASGTGVSYEQYF. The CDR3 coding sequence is TGCAGCGCCTCCGGGACAGGGGTGTCCTACGAGCAGTACTTC.

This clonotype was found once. CDR3 nucleotides: TGTGCCACCAGCAGAGGGGGGCGAGCTAGCGGGAGGACAGATACGCAGTATTTT. Protein: CATSRGGRASGRTDTQYF. The chain has TRBV15 and TRBJ2-3; TRBD2 matches at 11 bases. The CDR3 is 18 amino acids. Germline V CDR1 and CDR2: LNHNV, YYDKDF (reference sequence). The J segment lost 3 bases and the V segment lost 1 base, leaving 9 bases of the junction unmatched.

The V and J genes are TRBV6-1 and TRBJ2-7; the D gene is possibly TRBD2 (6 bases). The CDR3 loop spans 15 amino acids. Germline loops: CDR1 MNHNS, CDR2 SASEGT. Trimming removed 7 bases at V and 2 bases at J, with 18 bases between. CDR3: CASILPTSAAYEQYF. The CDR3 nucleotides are TGTGCCAGCATCCTCCCGACTAGTGCAGCCTACGAGCAGTACTTC.

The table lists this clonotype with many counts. CDR3 protein: CASSHRGHTEKLFF. The CDR3 DNA sequence: TGTGCCAGCAGCCACAGGGGGCATACTGAAAAACTGTTTTTT. This chain joins TRBV11-1 and TRBJ1-4; 9 nucleotides align to TRBD1. V gave up 5 bases and J gave up 7 bases; unmatched junction bases: 5. CDR1 and CDR2 (germline): SGHAT, FQDESV (reference sequence). The CDR3 runs 14 residues.

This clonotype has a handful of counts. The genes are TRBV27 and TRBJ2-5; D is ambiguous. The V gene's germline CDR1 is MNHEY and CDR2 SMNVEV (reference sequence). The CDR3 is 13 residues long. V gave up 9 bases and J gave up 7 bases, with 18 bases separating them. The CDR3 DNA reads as TGTGCCAGTTCCATAGACCCAAGAGGGACCCAGTACTTC. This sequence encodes CASSIDPRGTQYF.

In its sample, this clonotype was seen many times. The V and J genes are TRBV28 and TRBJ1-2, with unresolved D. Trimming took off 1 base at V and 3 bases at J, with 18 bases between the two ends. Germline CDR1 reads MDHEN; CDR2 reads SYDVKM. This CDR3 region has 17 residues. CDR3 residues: CASSLLSPPTSYYGYTF. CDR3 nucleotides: TGTGCCAGCAGTTTATTATCCCCCCCGACATCTTACTATGGCTACACCTTC.

The CDR3 DNA follows: TGCGCCAGCAGCACAGGGACAGTTCGCATGAACACTGAAGCTTTCTTT. Amino acids: CASSTGTVRMNTEAFF. This chain links TRBV5-1 with TRBJ1-1; 7 nucleotides match TRBD1. The length of the CDR3 is 16 residues. The ends lost 4 bases at V and 0 bases at J; junction bases unmatched: 9. Germline V lookup: CDR1 SGHRS, CDR2 YFSETQ.

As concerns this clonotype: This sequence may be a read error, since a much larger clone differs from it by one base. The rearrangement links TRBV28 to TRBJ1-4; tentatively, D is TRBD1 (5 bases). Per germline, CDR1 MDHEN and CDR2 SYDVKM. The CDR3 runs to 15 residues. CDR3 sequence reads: CASSQPQGPGEKLSF. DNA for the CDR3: TGTGCCAGCAGTCAACCGCAGGGTCCCGGTGAAAAACTGTCTTTT.

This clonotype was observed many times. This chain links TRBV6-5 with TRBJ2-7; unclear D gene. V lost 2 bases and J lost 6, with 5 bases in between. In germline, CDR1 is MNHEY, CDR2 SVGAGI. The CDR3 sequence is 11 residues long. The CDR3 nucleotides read TGTGCCAGCAGTTACGGCGTCGAGCAGTACTTC. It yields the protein CASSYGVEQYF.

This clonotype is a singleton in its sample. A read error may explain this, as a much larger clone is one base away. The CDR3 DNA is TGCATCTCGACAGGGACTTCACCCTTCCACTTT. Amino acids: CISTGTSPFHF. This rearrangement joins TRBV20-1 to TRBJ1-6; 7 bases align to TRBD1. The CDR3 is 11 residues long. Germline CDR1 DFQATT, CDR2 SNEGSKA (reference sequence).

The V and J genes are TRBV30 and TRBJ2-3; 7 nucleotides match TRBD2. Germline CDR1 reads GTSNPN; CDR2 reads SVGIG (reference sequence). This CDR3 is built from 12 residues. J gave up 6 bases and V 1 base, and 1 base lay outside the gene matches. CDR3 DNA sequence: TGTGCCTGGAGTGGGACTAGTGATACGCAGTATTTT. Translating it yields CAWSGTSDTQYF.

The DNA for the CDR3 is TGTGCCAGTACGGTCTCCTACGAGCAGTTCTTC. It translates to CASTVSYEQFF. The rearrangement joins TRBV19 to TRBJ2-1, with no clear D. Trimming pared 7 bases from V and 10 bases from J, leaving 11 bases between. Germline CDR1 and CDR2: LNHDA and SQIVND (reference sequence). This CDR3 has 11 amino acids.

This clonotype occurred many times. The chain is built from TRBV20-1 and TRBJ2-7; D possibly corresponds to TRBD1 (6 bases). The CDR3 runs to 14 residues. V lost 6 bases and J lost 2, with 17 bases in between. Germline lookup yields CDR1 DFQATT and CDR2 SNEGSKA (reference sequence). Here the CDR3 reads CSASYREWTYEQYF. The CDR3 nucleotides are TGCAGTGCCTCTTACAGGGAGTGGACCTACGAGCAGTACTTC.

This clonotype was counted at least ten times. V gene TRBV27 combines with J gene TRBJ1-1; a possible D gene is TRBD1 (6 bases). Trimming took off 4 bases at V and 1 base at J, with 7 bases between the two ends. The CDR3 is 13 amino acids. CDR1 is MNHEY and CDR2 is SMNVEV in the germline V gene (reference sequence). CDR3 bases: TGTGCCAGCAGTTGGGGGCCGAACACTGAAGCTTTCTTT. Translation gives CASSWGPNTEAFF.

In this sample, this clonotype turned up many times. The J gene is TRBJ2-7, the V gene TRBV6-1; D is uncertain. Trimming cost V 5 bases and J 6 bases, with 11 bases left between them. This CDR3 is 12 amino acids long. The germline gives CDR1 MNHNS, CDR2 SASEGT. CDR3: CASSRMGSEQYF. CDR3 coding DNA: TGTGCCAGCAGTAGGATGGGAAGCGAGCAGTACTTC.

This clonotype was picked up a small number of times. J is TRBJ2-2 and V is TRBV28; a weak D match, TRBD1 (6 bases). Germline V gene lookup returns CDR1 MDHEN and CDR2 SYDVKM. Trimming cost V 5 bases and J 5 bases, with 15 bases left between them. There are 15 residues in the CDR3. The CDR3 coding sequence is TGTGCCAGCAGTATTGTGGGGGCCCAGACCGGGGAGCTGTTTTTT. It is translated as CASSIVGAQTGELFF.

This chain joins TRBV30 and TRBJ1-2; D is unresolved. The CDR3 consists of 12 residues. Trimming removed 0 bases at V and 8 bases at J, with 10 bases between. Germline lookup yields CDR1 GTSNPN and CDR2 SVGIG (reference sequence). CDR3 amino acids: CAWSVRVVGYTF. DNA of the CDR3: TGTGCCTGGAGTGTACGAGTTGTAGGCTACACCTTC.

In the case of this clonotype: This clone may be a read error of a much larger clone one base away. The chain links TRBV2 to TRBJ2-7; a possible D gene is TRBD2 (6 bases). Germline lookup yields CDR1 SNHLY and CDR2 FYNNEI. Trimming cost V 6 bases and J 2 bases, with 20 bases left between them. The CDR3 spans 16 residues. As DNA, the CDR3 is TGTGCCAGCAGATATGGGGGGAGCGGCGCCCCCTACGAGCAGTACTTC. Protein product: CASRYGGSGAPYEQYF.